These 7 T cell receptor beta chains were all obtained from the same sample, sequenced in a study of OX40 agonist ivuxolimab in advanced cancers. Libraries came from the immunoSEQ multiplex PCR assay. This immuneACCESS table, as held by TCRdb, lists in-frame sequences with V and J called but not all clones. Of the missing ones, under half trace to an unresolved V gene in checked studies; the others have no known cause. For this sample there are about 60,000 clones; roughly 86% appear just once. The ten largest make up 2.8% of the sample. Source: CD4+ or CD8+ T cells sorted from blood, taken in a trial of the OX40 agonist ivuxolimab. The receptors come from an adult with an advanced solid tumor such as melanoma, head and neck, liver or kidney cancer.

The chain combines TRBV19 with TRBJ2-2; D gene ambiguous. The V gene lost 7 bases and the J gene lost 4 bases, with 10 bases spanning the gap. Per germline, CDR1 LNHDA and CDR2 SQIVND (reference sequence). CDR3 length: 13 amino acids. The CDR3 nucleotides read TGTGCCAGTATACACGACGGCACCGGGGAGCTGTTTTTT. Its protein product is CASIHDGTGELFF.

The chain employs TRBV4-1 and TRBJ2-5; TRBD2 matches at 8 bases. With V trimmed by 2 bases and J by 2 bases, 13 bases remained unmatched. Germline lookup yields CDR1 MGHRA and CDR2 YSYEKL. The CDR3 contains 18 residues. The CDR3 region is CASSQTILIAGPQETQYF. CDR3 nucleotide sequence: TGCGCCAGCAGCCAAACAATACTTATAGCGGGACCACAAGAGACCCAGTACTTC.

The rearrangement uses TRBV5-1 and TRBJ1-1; no firm D call. This CDR3 is 16 amino acids long. Germline assignment: CDR1 SGHRS and CDR2 YFSETQ. Trimming left V 5 bases short and J 0 bases short, with 17 bases between. The chain's CDR3 is CASSRDEGRMNTEAFF. In DNA, the CDR3 is TGCGCCAGCAGTCGCGACGAGGGCCGCATGAACACTGAAGCTTTCTTT. Filled out from reference TRBV5-1 and TRBJ1-1, the complete variable domain reads KAGVTQTPRYLIKTRGQQVTLSCSPISGHRSVSWYQQTPGQGLQFLFEYFSETQRNKGNFPGRFSGRQFSNSRSEMNVSTLELGDSALYLCASSRDEGRMNTEAFFGQGTRLTVV.

V usage is TRBV30 and J usage is TRBJ1-6, with TRBD1 identical over 8 bases. Trimming cost V 3 bases and J 9 bases; bases outside gene matches: 10. The CDR3 is 15 residues long. Germline V gene lookup returns CDR1 GTSNPN and CDR2 SVGIG (reference sequence). CDR3 loop: CAWSAGQGVSSPLHF. The CDR3 DNA sequence: TGTGCCTGGAGCGCAGGACAGGGCGTGAGTTCACCCCTCCACTTT.

The V gene is TRBV27, the J gene TRBJ1-2, with D perhaps matching TRBD1 (5 bases). Germline CDR1 and CDR2: MNHEY and SMNVEV (reference sequence). The ends were cut back, 0 bases at V and 7 bases at J, with 15 bases in the middle. The CDR3 covers 15 residues. The CDR3 DNA sequence: TGTGCCAGCAGTTTATCGGGGCCGCTGGAGCTTGGCTACACCTTC. Translating gives CASSLSGPLELGYTF.

The rearrangement links TRBV19 to TRBJ2-3; a weak D match, TRBD1 (6 bases). Trimming removed 5 bases from V and 7 bases from J, with 13 bases in between. In germline, CDR1 is LNHDA, CDR2 SQIVND (reference sequence). The CDR3 has 13 amino acids. The CDR3 protein is CASSPTGSYTQYF. The CDR3 nucleotides are TGTGCCAGTAGTCCCACAGGGTCCTATACGCAGTATTTT.

V is TRBV7-2 and J is TRBJ2-3; 13 bases line up with TRBD2. The ends lost 7 bases at V and 10 bases at J; junction bases unmatched: 5. This CDR3 is 13 amino acids long. In germline, CDR1 is SGHTA, CDR2 FQGNSA. CDR3: CASKLAGGPAQYF. CDR3 DNA sequence: TGTGCCAGCAAACTAGCGGGAGGGCCAGCGCAGTATTTT.